Shown below are 8 T cell receptor beta chains from a single sample sequenced in a study of shared clonotypes between healthy human individuals. Clones were sequenced by immunoSEQ multiplex PCR, and TCRdb holds only the in-frame ones, with some missing. This table has about 710,000 clones, over 55% appearing once. Sequenced material: memory CD4+ T cells sorted from blood. Subset indicated: CD45RA-negative fraction. These receptors originate from a woman aged 25 to 39 in good health.

This clone was detected a few times. The J gene is TRBJ1-1, the V gene TRBV7-8; the D is unclear. V gave up 5 bases and J gave up 1 base, with 11 bases separating them. Germline V gives CDR1 SGHVS, CDR2 FQNEAQ. The CDR3 extends over 14 amino acids. The CDR3 DNA sequence: TGTGCCAGCAGCCGAAATATGGGGAACACTGAAGCTTTCTTT. It yields the protein CASSRNMGNTEAFF.

This chain links TRBV11-2 with TRBJ2-3, with D perhaps TRBD2 (5 bases). Trimming took off 1 base at V and 0 bases at J, with 8 bases between the two ends. Germline values: CDR1 SGHAT, CDR2 FQNNGV. The CDR3 covers 15 residues. This chain's CDR3 is CASSLAGSSTDTQYF. The CDR3 coding sequence is TGTGCCAGCAGCTTAGCGGGATCTAGCACAGATACGCAGTATTTT.

The chain carries TRBV15 and TRBJ1-4; D is uncertain. CDR1 and CDR2 (germline): LNHNV, YYDKDF (reference sequence). The length of the CDR3 is 12 residues. V was pared by 3 bases and J by 5 bases, with 4 bases between. CDR3 sequence (DNA): TGTGCCACCAGCAGGAGGAATGAAAAACTGTTTTTT. Translating gives CATSRRNEKLFF.

This chain's CDR3 is CASSPSGALNTEAFF. For the CDR3, the DNA is TGTGCCAGTAGCCCTTCGGGGGCCTTGAACACTGAAGCTTTCTTT. The chain carries TRBV19 and TRBJ1-1; TRBD1 is a possible D gene (6 bases). There are 15 residues in the CDR3. Germline V gene sequence: CDR1 LNHDA, CDR2 SQIVND (reference sequence). V was trimmed by 6 bases and J by 0 bases, leaving 14 bases between them.

This chain links TRBV28 with TRBJ2-3, with TRBD1 matching 10 bases. Looked up from germline, CDR1 is MDHEN and CDR2 is SYDVKM. This CDR3 comprises 17 residues. J lost 11 bases, V lost 10 bases, and 24 bases had no gene match. The CDR3 DNA sequence: TGTGCCACCCAGACAGGGGGCGAAGGAGGGTGGTTTAAGGTGCAGTATTTT. It encodes CATQTGGEGGWFKVQYF.

The V call is TRBV9, the J call TRBJ2-3; 9 nucleotides line up with TRBD2. The germline V gene has CDR1 SGDLS and CDR2 YYNGEE. The CDR3 totals 14 residues. V was clipped by 3 bases and J by 3 bases; unmatched bases: 2. CDR3: CASSASGKTDTQYF. The DNA of the CDR3 is TGTGCCAGCAGCGCTAGCGGGAAAACAGATACGCAGTATTTT.

This rearrangement joins TRBV11-2 to TRBJ2-2; tentatively, D is TRBD1 (6 bases). This CDR3 region has 14 residues. Trimming left V 6 bases short and J 5 bases short, with 13 bases between. Per the germline V gene, CDR1 is SGHAT and CDR2 is FQNNGV. In DNA, the CDR3 is TGTGCCAGCAGGACAGGAGGCGCGACCGGGGAGCTGTTTTTT. Its translation: CASRTGGATGELFF.

V and J are TRBV9 and TRBJ1-5, with 8 positions matching TRBD1. Unmatched junction bases numbered 6, after V lost 3 bases and J lost 4 bases. Germline V gene data show CDR1 as SGDLS and CDR2 as YYNGEE. The CDR3 totals 15 residues. This CDR3 is CASSAGQGINQPQHF. The CDR3 coding sequence is TGTGCCAGCAGCGCCGGACAGGGAATAAATCAGCCCCAGCATTTT.